These T cell receptor beta chains were read from a single sample in a study of blood T cell repertoires in COVID-19. The method was immunoSEQ multiplex PCR; TCRdb's version includes in-frame clones alone and lacks a portion of them. This table holds about 110,000 clones, 76% found once. The sequenced sample consisted of peripheral blood. The receptor source for this set is a woman older than 75 with acute or convalescent COVID-19. Each CDR3 is given with its conserved first and last residue. D genes are given only for firm matches. A clone size is listed for some rows: how often the clone was seen (once, few, many), or a class if it is expanded.

TRBV5-6	NA	TRBJ2-5	NA	CASSFLKEAQYF	TGTGCCAGCAGCTTCCTCAAGGAGGCCCAGTACTTC
TRBV4-1	NA	TRBJ1-1	NA	CASSPEGGYTEAFF	TGCGCCAGCAGCCCAGAGGGAGGGTACACTGAAGCTTTCTTT
TRBV19	TRBD1	TRBJ1-1	NA	CASGQGRDTEAFF	TGTGCCAGTGGACAGGGTCGTGACACTGAAGCTTTCTTT
TRBV2	NA	TRBJ2-5	few	CASSARLQETQYF	TGTGCCAGCAGTGCTAGACTACAAGAGACCCAGTACTTC
TRBV4-1	NA	TRBJ2-2	NA	CASSQTGRSLTGELFF	TGCGCCAGCAGCCAGACAGGGAGGTCCCTCACCGGGGAGCTGTTTTTT
TRBV7-2	TRBD2	TRBJ2-2	NA	CASSLEAASGGTGELFF	TGTGCCAGCAGCTTAGAAGCCGCTAGCGGGGGGACCGGGGAGCTGTTTTTT
TRBV27	NA	TRBJ1-6	once	CASNSQGTYNSPLHF	TGTGCCAGCAACTCCCAGGGGACCTATAATTCACCCCTCCACTTT
TRBV11-2	NA	TRBJ1-4	NA	CASSLDTAEKLFF	TGTGCCAGCAGCTTAGATACAGCCGAAAAACTGTTTTTT
TRBV7-8	TRBD2	TRBJ2-5	NA	CASSSSGLARETQYF	TGTGCCAGCAGCTCCTCGGGACTAGCGAGGGAGACCCAGTACTTC
TRBV5-5	TRBD1	TRBJ1-2	NA	CASSLALGQGGGYTF	TGTGCCAGCAGCTTGGCCTTGGGACAGGGAGGAGGCTACACCTTC
TRBV7-8	NA	TRBJ2-1	NA	CASSLSGASNPYNEQFF	TGTGCCAGCAGCTTATCAGGGGCCAGCAATCCGTACAATGAGCAGTTCTTC
TRBV6-5	TRBD2	TRBJ2-1	NA	CASSYSRPSGNNEQFF	TGTGCCAGCAGTTACTCGAGGCCTAGCGGTAACAATGAGCAGTTCTTC
TRBV20-1	NA	TRBJ2-1	many	CSRGSYNEQFF	TGCAGCCGCGGGTCCTACAATGAGCAGTTCTTC
TRBV7-8	NA	TRBJ2-5	once	CASSLEGGGSWAQYF	TGTGCCAGCAGCTTAGAGGGCGGAGGTTCCTGGGCCCAGTACTTC
TRBV3-1/TRBV3-2	NA	TRBJ2-5	NA	CASSQEMGGAETQYF	TGTGCCAGCAGCCAAGAAATGGGGGGAGCAGAGACCCAGTACTTC
TRBV6-6	NA	TRBJ2-7	NA	CASSYSTEYEQYF	TGTGCCAGCAGTTACTCCACTGAGTACGAGCAGTACTTC
TRBV18	NA	TRBJ1-5	few	CASSEMDQPQHF	TGTGCCAGCTCAGAGATGGATCAGCCCCAGCATTTT
TRBV12-5	TRBD2	TRBJ2-3	NA	CASGLALGLADTQYF	TGTGCTAGTGGTTTGGCCCTCGGACTAGCGGATACGCAGTATTTT
TRBV5-5	TRBD1	TRBJ2-1	NA	CASGPGGQGIWEQFF	TGTGCCAGCGGCCCGGGGGGACAGGGCATTTGGGAGCAGTTCTTC
TRBV6-5	TRBD2	TRBJ2-2	NA	CASSSLAGETELFF	TGTGCCAGCAGTAGCTTAGCGGGGGAAACCGAGCTGTTTTTT
TRBV7-9	NA	TRBJ2-3	NA	CASSIGRELTDTQYF	TGTGCCAGCAGCATCGGACGGGAACTTACAGATACGCAGTATTTT
TRBV5-5	NA	TRBJ1-1	NA	CASSLAQGTEAFF	TGTGCCAGCAGCTTGGCTCAGGGCACTGAAGCTTTCTTT
TRBV9	NA	TRBJ1-1	once	CASSVGSGGLPNTEAFF	TGTGCCAGCAGCGTAGGGAGTGGAGGACTACCGAACACTGAAGCTTTCTTT
TRBV5-6	TRBD2	TRBJ2-7	few	CASSPTGEAGGPKEQYF	TGTGCCAGCAGCCCGACCGGGGAAGCGGGAGGGCCTAAAGAGCAGTACTTC
TRBV9	TRBD2	TRBJ2-7	NA	CASSARTSGLGQYF	TGTGCCAGCAGCGCCCGGACTAGCGGGCTAGGGCAGTACTTC
TRBV6-1	NA	TRBJ2-7	NA	CASSESVHAEDYEQYF	TGTGCCAGCAGTGAATCGGTCCACGCCGAGGACTACGAGCAGTACTTC
TRBV5-4	NA	TRBJ1-1	NA	CASSPPLGSDTEAFF	TGTGCCAGCAGCCCCCCCCTCGGGTCCGACACTGAAGCTTTCTTT
TRBV6-5	TRBD1	TRBJ1-2	NA	CASTPGTVYGYTF	TGTGCCAGCACCCCCGGGACAGTCTATGGCTACACCTTC